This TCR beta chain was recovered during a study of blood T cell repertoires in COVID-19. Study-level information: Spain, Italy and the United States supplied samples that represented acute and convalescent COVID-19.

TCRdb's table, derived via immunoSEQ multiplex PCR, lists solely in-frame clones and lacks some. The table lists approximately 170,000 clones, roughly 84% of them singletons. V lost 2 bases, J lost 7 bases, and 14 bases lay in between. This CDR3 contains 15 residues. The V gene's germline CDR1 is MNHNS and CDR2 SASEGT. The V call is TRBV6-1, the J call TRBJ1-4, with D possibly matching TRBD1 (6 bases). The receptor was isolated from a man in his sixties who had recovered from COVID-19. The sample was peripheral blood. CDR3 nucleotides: TGTGCCAGCAGTGAAATTGGGACCAGGGGTGAAAAACTGTTTTTT. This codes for CASSEIGTRGEKLFF.